A single sample gave rise to the 3 T cell receptor beta chains below, sequenced in a study of neurological immune-mediated disorders. One entry per CDR3 protein results from TCRdb running MiXCR on the 5' RACE reads. The sample consists of approximately 28,000 distinct CDR3 sequences, about an eighth of them appearing once. Time point indicated: technical triplicate 2. Sequences were obtained from CD4+ T cells from blood. These TCRs come from a female donor with HTLV-1-associated myelopathy (HAM/TSP).

This clonotype has a count of ten or more. The CDR3 here is CASSPSGQGNTIYF. Written as DNA, the CDR3 is TGCGCCAGCAGCCCGTCGGGACAGGGAAACACCATATATTTT. The chain combines TRBV5-1 with TRBJ1-3, with 7 nucleotides matching TRBD1. Per germline, CDR1 SGHRS and CDR2 YFSETQ. After removal of 4 bases from V and 4 bases from J, the junction contained 5 bases not matched to a gene. The CDR3 has 14 amino acids. The entire variable domain, with the rest obtained from reference TRBV5-1 and TRBJ1-3, is as follows: KAGVTQTPRYLIKTRGQQVTLSCSPISGHRSVSWYQQTPGQGLQFLFEYFSETQRNKGNFPGRFSGRQFSNSRSEMNVSTLELGDSALYLCASSPSGQGNTIYFGEGSWLTVV.

Ten or more counts support this clonotype. The V and J genes are TRBV3-1 and TRBJ1-6, with D uncertain. The CDR3 length is 13 residues. Germline V gene data show CDR1 as LGHDT and CDR2 as YNNKEL (reference sequence). Deletions cut 0 bases from V and 11 bases from J, with 8 bases between. The CDR3 region is CASSQEPGAPLHF. The CDR3 bases are TGTGCCAGCAGCCAAGAGCCGGGAGCACCCCTCCACTTT.

This clonotype has at least ten counts. The gene calls are TRBV28 and TRBJ2-7, with 11 nucleotides matching TRBD2. The germline V gene encodes CDR1 MDHEN and CDR2 SYDVKM. This CDR3 is 13 amino acids long. With V trimmed by 6 bases and J by 3 bases, 1 base remained unmatched. CDR3 DNA: TGTGCCAGCAGAACTAGCGGGGGCTACGAGCAGTACTTC. This translates into CASRTSGGYEQYF.